Reported below is one T cell receptor beta chain. This specimen belongs to a study of control samples from healthy donors and cancer patients. Trimming at V came to 6 bases and at J to 10 bases, leaving 7 bases not matched to a gene. From germline, CDR1 is MNHEY and CDR2 SVGAGI. There are 14 residues in the CDR3. Produced via immunoSEQ multiplex PCR; TCRdb's table is partial and in-frame only. The top ten hold approximately 15% of the sample, which has over 100,000 clones, around nine tenths seen once. The TCR was taken from a woman aged 45-65 years in good health. The sequenced sample was blood. The rearrangement uses TRBV6-5 and TRBJ1-6, with TRBD1 matching over 9 bases. The CDR3 protein is CASSRTGGASPLHF. In DNA, the CDR3 is TGTGCCAGCAGCCGTACAGGGGGCGCGTCACCCCTCCACTTT.